This T cell receptor (beta chain) was sequenced in a study of cytomegalovirus exposure and HLA in healthy donors (dated by TCRdb to 2017 to 2019). About the study as a whole: An earlier analysis of some 550 of the donors reported about 290 Gb of sequence data and 120 million or so unique TCR beta sequences from 150 million to 200 million T cells. All discovery cohort repertoires had been generated using a single sequencing platform. In an earlier analysis of 500 to 650 of the donors, high-throughput TCR beta sequencing was used to judge whether each TCR beta V gene segment behaved as functional or pseudogenic. A later genetic analysis used genome-wide SNP genotypes for about 65% of the 666 donors, treating that subset as a discovery cohort. Among 398 genotyped donors of the cohort, an average of around 250,000 unique TCR beta nucleotide sequences was sequenced per donor, of which approximately 18% were non-productive. The study profiled the T cell repertoires of 550 to 700 subjects by immunosequencing and related them to cytomegalovirus serostatus. To study patterns of TCR occurrence, a later analysis re-analyzed previously published TCR beta repertoires from more than 550 donors and added high-resolution HLA genotyping. To predict cytomegalovirus infection status, the study combined high-throughput TCR immunosequencing, statistical association of individual TCRs with disease status, and machine learning. Class I and class II HLA loci were covered by the typing at four-digit resolution. An early release that covered fewer than 750 HLA-typed donors contained 300 to 350 gigabases of sequencing data and roughly 84 million unique TCR sequences. The study aimed to test whether cataloging public T cell receptors could reveal signatures of past pathogen exposure. Among the roughly 400 genotyped donors, approximately 81% belonged to the genetic ancestry cluster associated with self-reported Caucasian donors. Donor age, sex, ethnicity and CMV serostatus were compiled alongside the repertoire data. The later analysis used no new phenotypic data to find candidate immune exposures, relying instead on TCR beta sequences and their occurrence across donors. A separate validation cohort of over a hundred different subjects was used in addition to the approximately 640-subject first cohort. The number of donors typed differed by locus, with about 629-640 for A, B, C, DRB1 and DQB1, roughly 550 for DQA1, 600 to 610 for DPA1, and some 440 for DPB1. Roughly 5 DR-DQ haplotypes were treated as single units for association and clustering because of strong linkage in the cohort. Results and caveats for the whole study, not just this receptor: Immune exposure information for the cohort was limited to CMV serostatus. According to the authors, the approach could potentially be generalized to other disease states and immunological phenotypes. In a later genetic analysis, a missense DCLRE1C variant was associated with V-gene and J-gene trimming of TCR beta chains, and the association was replicated in an independent cohort. Assigning TCR associations to individual alleles was difficult when HLA alleles, especially DR and DQ, strongly co-occurred. In a later analysis, some 17,000 TCR beta sequences were associated with specific HLA alleles at a false discovery rate of 0.05. Most TCR sequences were observed very rarely across donors, whereas some public TCRs were present in many individuals. HLA typing was unavailable for some donors at each locus, so association tests used only the typed subset. A further reported finding was that TCR beta sequences accurately predicted the HLA-A and HLA-B alleles for most subjects in the first cohort. A total of 150 to 200 TCR beta chains were listed by the study as associated with cytomegalovirus. An earlier analysis of around 500 of the donors showed that most TCR beta V segments appeared in productive rearrangements either about 87% or about 30% of the time, which broadly matched IMGT annotations. In vitro tests confirmed that a few of the cytomegalovirus-associated TCR beta chains recognize cytomegalovirus antigens. About 17 rarely observed V segments, including chromosome 9 orphons, were excluded from the earlier analysis of some 590 of the donors because counts were too low. Presence/absence analyses assumed roughly uniform sequencing depth across donors, an assumption that may not hold. According to a later analysis, parvovirus B19, influenza, CMV and Epstein-Barr virus appeared linked to several top co-occurrence clusters. In a later genetic analysis, fewer N-insertions in productive TCRs were reported among donors in an Asian-associated ancestry cluster than the approximately 630-donor mean. Some IMGT-functional V segments, including TRBV6-2 and TRBV6-3, could not be told apart with the 87-base-pair reads, so those segments were excluded. The sequencing pipeline was judged likely to have produced a cluster of highly shared sequence variants as a technical artifact. Only TCR beta chains were sequenced in this cohort, and the absence of alpha or paired-chain data limited detectable features. The classifier was reported to diagnose cytomegalovirus status with high specificity and sensitivity in both the original and validation cohorts. Correlated functional status among segregating V segments might be attributable to linkage disequilibrium, but an unknown experimental factor could not be ruled out. In a later analysis, HLA-associated TCR beta chains were found to be more clonally expanded and to have lower generation probabilities than equally common non-associated chains. A later analysis found that most CMV-associated TCR beta chains appeared HLA-restricted, with HLA associations seemingly driven largely by CMV exposure. In a later analysis, the rate of TCR association differed among HLA loci, with DRB1 alleles having the most associated TCRs and HLA-C alleles having the fewest.

About this clone itself: Its binding antigen is unknown. Qualities for individual bases were not recorded, and no much larger clone is one base off.

The receptor library was made with the immunoSEQ multiplex PCR assay. The multiplex PCR relied on a mix of 60 forward primers for TCR Vbeta segments and 13 reverse primers for TCR Jbeta segments. The CDR3 region of rearranged TCR beta genes was amplified from genomic DNA with a multiplex PCR assay. The Illumina HiSeq System was used to sequence the amplified TCR beta libraries as 87-base-pair reads. On the study's bioinformatics: In a later analysis, around 80 million unique TCR beta chains were counted across the 650 to 750 repertoires, and around 10 million of these chains were shared by at least two donors. A nearest-neighbor algorithm error-corrected the raw reads and collapsed the reads into unique sequences, merging closely related sequences to remove PCR and sequencing errors. V, D and J gene segments were assigned by aligning CDR3 sequences to IMGT reference sequences. For a sequence to be retained, at least a six-nucleotide match to both a V gene segment and a J gene segment was required. Rearrangements were called productive when the CDR3 lacked stop codons and stayed in frame with V and J; all others were non-productive. Following IMGT convention, CDR3 was defined as the stretch from the second conserved V-encoded cysteine to the conserved J-encoded phenylalanine. The earlier analysis of fewer than 700 of the donors excluded sequences that lacked an unambiguous match to a single V gene segment. In an earlier analysis of 450 to 700 of the donors, V segments were called functional above 56.7% productive rearrangements and were called segregating when the between-donor standard deviation exceeded 5%. A statistical classification framework was developed to diagnose cytomegalovirus status using the catalog of TCR beta chain sequences. In a later analysis, TCR nucleotide sequences were compared against IMGT/GENE-DB human TR gene sequences so that V and J genes could be assigned. The TCRdist pipeline was used in a later analysis to assign CDR3 sequences and most-parsimonious VDJ recombination scenarios. In a later analysis, each TCR beta chain was defined by its CDR3 amino acid sequence together with its V-gene family, and reads without a unique V-gene family were excluded. In a later analysis, some 600 highly shared, low-generation-probability nucleotide sequences were removed to address suspected cross-contamination and a sequencing artifact. A later analysis calculated a clonal expansion index for each public chain from normalized within-repertoire ranks of inferred template counts. In a later analysis, generation probabilities were computed with a VDJ recombination model fitted to out-of-frame rearrangements, and the resulting probabilities were checked against IGoR. In a later analysis, hypergeometric tests were used to score TCR-TCR, TCR-HLA and TCR-CMV co-occurrence, with a repertoire-size bias correction applied to TCR pairs. False discovery rates were estimated in a later analysis by permuting HLA or CMV assignments 20 times. In a later analysis, co-occurring TCRs were grouped using DBSCAN, and TCRdist sequence similarity was added for clustering within HLA-allele-positive subsets. Repertoires with fewer than 30,000 or more than 120,000 public chains were left out of co-occurrence clustering, as were about 5 repertoires with anomalous nucleotide sharing. This immuneACCESS table, as held by TCRdb, lists in-frame sequences with V and J called but not all clones. Of the missing ones, under half trace to an unresolved V gene in checked studies; the others have no known cause. The V and J calls and clone size were taken over from that table, and D and trimming were inferred from the DNA. For this sample the table gives about 150,000 clones, of which over 60% were detected only once. The top ten constitute around 3% of the sample.

The cohort was made up of roughly 670 healthy bone marrow donors. All cohort members were sampled while nominally healthy, although unrecorded immune exposures were likely present. The donor tested CMV seropositive, placing the donor among the 310 or so seropositive members of the cohort. Every donor gave a peripheral blood sample, and the peripheral blood mononuclear cells from that sample were used for TCR beta sequencing. The Qiagen DNeasy Blood Extraction Kit was used to extract genomic DNA from the blood cell samples. Relative to germline, V is 0 bases shorter and J is 2 bases shorter, with 10 bases between their ends. CDR1 and CDR2 are drawn from the germline V gene: ENHRY, SYGVKD. The CDR3 measures 15 amino acids from cysteine to phenylalanine. The retained sequence is limited to the CDR3, 45 bases, with the frame set at the first base.

The sample consisted of PBMCs. The origin of this receptor is a woman aged 25 to 39 in good health and CMV-seropositive. The chain is made from TRBV10-3 and TRBJ1-2; the D gene is perhaps TRBD1, on 6 matching bases. The CDR3 corresponds to CAISESATGNYGYTF. The DNA reads as follows: TGTGCCATCAGTGAGTCTGCTACAGGGAACTATGGCTACACCTTC.